The rows below give T cell receptor beta chains drawn from one sample of a study of cytomegalovirus exposure and HLA in healthy donors. This table comes from immunoSEQ multiplex PCR, and its TCRdb copy is limited to in-frame clones, with some not included. The sample consists of about 170,000 clones, 70% to 80% of them appearing once. The sequenced material came from PBMCs. These receptors all stem from a woman between 25 and 40 years old in good health and CMV-seropositive. Both conserved end residues are part of each CDR3. A D gene is named only where the DNA matches it firmly. Clone size appears in some rows only: once, few, many, or a class for an expanded clone.

v_gene: TRBV28; j_gene: TRBJ1-3; len: 13; d_gene: NA; abundance: NA; CDR3aa: CASSLQAGNTIYF; CDR3nt: TGTGCCAGCAGTTTACAGGCAGGAAACACCATATATTTT
v_gene: TRBV4-3; j_gene: TRBJ2-3; len: 16; d_gene: TRBD2; abundance: few; CDR3aa: CASSLGLAGDADTQYF; CDR3nt: TGCGCCAGCAGCTTGGGACTAGCGGGAGATGCGGATACGCAGTATTTT
v_gene: TRBV6-6; j_gene: TRBJ2-1; len: 15; d_gene: TRBD1; abundance: NA; CDR3aa: CASTRSGTGKDEQFF; CDR3nt: TGTGCCAGCACTCGGAGCGGGACAGGGAAGGATGAGCAGTTCTTC
v_gene: TRBV28; j_gene: TRBJ1-1; len: 17; d_gene: NA; abundance: NA; CDR3aa: CASSYRRGRTRAHEAFF; CDR3nt: TGTGCCAGCAGCTACCGGCGGGGTCGGACACGCGCCCACGAAGCTTTCTTT
v_gene: TRBV28; j_gene: TRBJ1-1; len: 12; d_gene: NA; abundance: NA; CDR3aa: CASSFPPGGAFF; CDR3nt: TGTGCCAGCAGTTTCCCGCCCGGGGGGGCTTTCTTT
v_gene: TRBV6-6; j_gene: TRBJ2-2; len: 15; d_gene: TRBD2; abundance: NA; CDR3aa: CASSPSGPNTGELFF; CDR3nt: TGTGCCAGCAGCCCTAGCGGGCCCAACACCGGGGAGCTGTTTTTT
v_gene: TRBV9; j_gene: TRBJ2-7; len: 13; d_gene: TRBD2; abundance: NA; CDR3aa: CASSQTSGSEQYF; CDR3nt: TGTGCCAGCAGCCAAACTAGCGGGAGCGAGCAGTACTTC
v_gene: TRBV19; j_gene: TRBJ2-5; len: 14; d_gene: NA; abundance: few; CDR3aa: CASSQGAVGETQYF; CDR3nt: TGTGCCAGTAGTCAGGGTGCGGTGGGGGAGACCCAGTACTTC
v_gene: TRBV6-1; j_gene: TRBJ2-2; len: 14; d_gene: NA; abundance: NA; CDR3aa: CASTRTEETGELFF; CDR3nt: TGTGCCAGCACTCGGACAGAAGAGACCGGGGAGCTGTTTTTT
v_gene: TRBV7-8; j_gene: TRBJ2-7; len: 15; d_gene: TRBD2; abundance: NA; CDR3aa: CASSLAVSGRAEQYF; CDR3nt: TGTGCCAGCAGCTTAGCGGTTAGCGGGAGAGCCGAGCAGTACTTC
v_gene: TRBV6-5; j_gene: TRBJ2-7; len: 12; d_gene: NA; abundance: few; CDR3aa: CATHRDTYEQYF; CDR3nt: TGTGCCACACACAGGGACACCTACGAGCAGTACTTC
v_gene: TRBV5-6; j_gene: TRBJ1-1; len: 14; d_gene: NA; abundance: few; CDR3aa: CASSWLGEETEAFF; CDR3nt: TGTGCCAGCAGCTGGCTGGGGGAGGAGACTGAAGCTTTCTTT
v_gene: TRBV2; j_gene: TRBJ2-2; len: 16; d_gene: NA; abundance: NA; CDR3aa: CASRRDTSKNTGELFF; CDR3nt: TGTGCCAGCAGGAGGGACACCTCGAAGAACACCGGGGAGCTGTTTTTT
v_gene: TRBV2; j_gene: TRBJ2-5; len: 19; d_gene: TRBD2; abundance: NA; CDR3aa: CASSEDLAGVTGYQETQYF; CDR3nt: TGTGCCAGCAGTGAAGATCTAGCGGGAGTAACGGGGTACCAAGAGACCCAGTACTTC
v_gene: TRBV4-1; j_gene: TRBJ2-1; len: 14; d_gene: NA; abundance: once; CDR3aa: CASSRLEGSNEQFF; CDR3nt: TGCGCCAGCAGCCGCCTGGAAGGGAGCAATGAGCAGTTCTTC
v_gene: TRBV11-3; j_gene: TRBJ1-1; len: 12; d_gene: TRBD1; abundance: NA; CDR3aa: CATGTPGQGAFF; CDR3nt: TGTGCCACTGGTACCCCGGGACAGGGAGCTTTCTTT
v_gene: TRBV10-1; j_gene: TRBJ1-1; len: 15; d_gene: NA; abundance: NA; CDR3aa: CASSESAGLNTEAFF; CDR3nt: TGCGCCAGCAGTGAGTCGGCGGGTTTGAACACTGAAGCTTTCTTT
v_gene: TRBV27; j_gene: TRBJ1-2; len: 13; d_gene: NA; abundance: NA; CDR3aa: CASSFGGAGGYTF; CDR3nt: TGTGCCAGCAGTTTTGGAGGGGCGGGAGGCTACACCTTC
v_gene: TRBV20-1; j_gene: TRBJ2-7; len: 11; d_gene: NA; abundance: NA; CDR3aa: CSARNFYEQYF; CDR3nt: TGCAGTGCTAGGAACTTCTACGAGCAGTACTTC
v_gene: TRBV4-1; j_gene: TRBJ2-5; len: 18; d_gene: TRBD2; abundance: NA; CDR3aa: CASSQEGASGRAGETQYF; CDR3nt: TGCGCCAGCAGCCAAGAGGGGGCTAGCGGGAGGGCCGGGGAGACCCAGTACTTC
v_gene: TRBV5-1; j_gene: TRBJ2-5; len: 15; d_gene: TRBD2; abundance: NA; CDR3aa: CASSLAAGGQETQYF; CDR3nt: TGCGCCAGCAGCTTGGCCGCGGGGGGGCAAGAGACCCAGTACTTC
v_gene: TRBV19; j_gene: TRBJ2-1; len: 11; d_gene: NA; abundance: once; CDR3aa: CASLRSNEQFF; CDR3nt: TGTGCCAGTTTAAGGAGTAATGAGCAGTTCTTC
v_gene: TRBV5-1; j_gene: TRBJ2-7; len: 16; d_gene: TRBD1; abundance: NA; CDR3aa: CASSGGQGQNDYEQYF; CDR3nt: TGCGCCAGCAGCGGGGGACAGGGTCAGAATGACTACGAGCAGTACTTC
v_gene: TRBV28; j_gene: TRBJ1-2; len: 16; d_gene: NA; abundance: few; CDR3aa: CASRESKGTPNYGYTF; CDR3nt: TGTGCCAGCAGAGAATCAAAGGGGACACCTAACTATGGCTACACCTTC
v_gene: TRBV11-3; j_gene: TRBJ2-1; len: 12; d_gene: TRBD1; abundance: once; CDR3aa: CGVEQGCDEQFF; CDR3nt: TGTGGCGTGGAACAGGGGTGCGATGAGCAGTTCTTC
v_gene: TRBV25-1; j_gene: TRBJ1-5; len: 18; d_gene: NA; abundance: once; CDR3aa: CASSLPLFAGISNQPQHF; CDR3nt: TGTGCCAGCAGTCTCCCCCTGTTTGCAGGGATAAGCAATCAGCCCCAGCATTTT
v_gene: TRBV5-1; j_gene: TRBJ1-5; len: 13; d_gene: NA; abundance: once; CDR3aa: CASTKGEGQPQHF; CDR3nt: TGCGCCAGTACGAAAGGGGAAGGACAGCCCCAGCATTTT
v_gene: TRBV6-5; j_gene: TRBJ1-2; len: 15; d_gene: NA; abundance: NA; CDR3aa: CASSYAPTGFYGYTF; CDR3nt: TGTGCCAGCAGTTACGCTCCCACAGGATTCTATGGCTACACCTTC
v_gene: TRBV5-6; j_gene: TRBJ2-7; len: 16; d_gene: TRBD2; abundance: few; CDR3aa: CASSQLGLAITYEQYF; CDR3nt: TGTGCCAGCAGCCAGTTAGGACTAGCGATAACTTACGAGCAGTACTTC
v_gene: TRBV15; j_gene: TRBJ2-7; len: 14; d_gene: NA; abundance: few; CDR3aa: CATRNMRDLDEQYF; CDR3nt: TGTGCCACCAGAAATATGCGGGATCTCGACGAGCAGTACTTC
v_gene: TRBV25-1; j_gene: TRBJ1-1; len: 15; d_gene: NA; abundance: NA; CDR3aa: CASIFSAEENTEAFF; CDR3nt: TGTGCCAGCATCTTTTCCGCGGAAGAAAACACTGAAGCTTTCTTT
v_gene: TRBV5-1; j_gene: TRBJ2-1; len: 15; d_gene: TRBD1; abundance: NA; CDR3aa: CASSHGQGSYNEQFF; CDR3nt: TGCGCCAGCAGCCACGGACAGGGCTCCTACAATGAGCAGTTCTTC
v_gene: TRBV4-1; j_gene: TRBJ2-4; len: 18; d_gene: TRBD2; abundance: NA; CDR3aa: CASSQGSIAGETKNIQYF; CDR3nt: TGCGCCAGCAGCCAAGGCTCCATAGCGGGAGAAACCAAAAACATTCAGTACTTC
v_gene: TRBV29-1; j_gene: TRBJ2-5; len: 15; d_gene: TRBD2; abundance: NA; CDR3aa: CSVEALAGTGETQYF; CDR3nt: TGCAGCGTTGAAGCACTAGCGGGAACAGGAGAGACCCAGTACTTC
v_gene: TRBV12-5; j_gene: TRBJ2-3; len: 12; d_gene: NA; abundance: NA; CDR3aa: CASGLEANTQYF; CDR3nt: TGTGCTAGTGGTTTGGAAGCCAATACGCAGTATTTT